The present entry profiles one T cell receptor (beta chain) with its context. This clone was picked up a small number of times. Its antigen is unknown. Base quality data are lacking; no much larger clone is found one base away. The same CDR3 is also encoded by other DNA sequences in this sample. The cohort consisted of 666 healthy bone marrow donors. At the time of sampling, all cohort members were nominally healthy, though unrecorded immune exposures were likely present. The donor tested CMV seropositive, placing the donor among the approximately 290 seropositive members of the cohort. A peripheral blood sample was provided by each donor, and peripheral blood mononuclear cells were used for TCR beta sequencing. Genomic DNA was extracted from the blood cell samples with the Qiagen DNeasy Blood Extraction Kit. The data originate from a study of cytomegalovirus exposure and HLA in healthy donors (TCRdb year 2017). In terms of the full investigation: An earlier analysis of 550 to 700 of the donors reported about 250 Gb of sequence data and 100 million to 140 million unique TCR beta sequences from about 179 million T cells. Every discovery cohort repertoire had been produced on one sequencing platform. Roughly 5 DR-DQ haplotypes were handled as single units for association and clustering, since linkage in the cohort was strong. Roughly 300 gigabases of sequencing data and about 92 million unique TCR sequences made up an early release that covered about 640 HLA-typed donors. HLA typing included class I and class II loci at four-digit resolution. To decide whether each TCR beta V gene segment behaved as functional or pseudogenic, an earlier analysis of some 600 of the donors relied on high-throughput TCR beta sequencing. Donor age, sex, ethnicity and CMV serostatus were compiled together with the repertoire data. The study combined high-throughput TCR immunosequencing, statistical association of individual TCRs with disease status, and machine learning to predict cytomegalovirus infection status. The aim of the study was to test whether cataloging public T cell receptors could identify signatures of past pathogen exposure. In a later analysis, previously published TCR beta repertoires from roughly 710 donors were re-analyzed and high-resolution HLA genotyping was added so that TCR occurrence patterns could be studied. Besides the first cohort of approximately 670 subjects, a separate validation cohort made up of 120 different subjects was used. In the later analysis, no new phenotypic data were used to find candidate immune exposures; instead, reliance was placed on TCR beta sequences and their occurrence across donors. Among a few hundred genotyped donors of the cohort, an average of around 240,000 unique TCR beta nucleotide sequences were sequenced per donor, approximately 20% of them non-productive. The number of typed donors differed by locus: about 620-630 for A, B, C, DRB1 and DQB1; some 500 for DQA1; over 600 for DPA1; and approximately 450 for DPB1. The study used immunosequencing to profile the T cell repertoires of about 670 subjects and linked those repertoires to cytomegalovirus serostatus. A later genetic analysis took genome-wide SNP genotypes for about three fifths of the 666 donors and used that subset as a discovery cohort. Of the 300 to 450 genotyped donors, about 80% fell in the genetic ancestry cluster associated with self-reported Caucasian donors.

The CDR3, cysteine through phenylalanine, is 14 amino acids long. The sequence is cut down to CDR3 DNA, 42 bases in frame from base 1. V loses 6 bases at its end and J loses 4 bases; junction bases beyond the gene matches: 6. The germline V gene supplies CDR1 MNHEY and CDR2 SVGAGI. Summary of the overall study and its limitations: In a later analysis, HLA-associated TCR beta chains showed more clonal expansion and lower generation probabilities than non-associated chains that were equally common. An earlier analysis of approximately 590 of the donors showed that most TCR beta V segments appeared in productive rearrangements either about 90% or about 30% of the time, which broadly matched IMGT annotations. The authors suggested that the approach could potentially be generalized to other disease states and immunological phenotypes. In a later analysis, TCR association rates were found to vary across HLA loci, with the most associated TCRs seen for DRB1 alleles and the fewest for HLA-C alleles. An association between a missense DCLRE1C variant and V-gene and J-gene trimming of TCR beta chains was found in a later genetic analysis and replicated in an independent cohort. Only TCR beta chains were sequenced in this cohort, and the absence of alpha or paired-chain data limited detectable features. For the cohort, immune exposure information was limited to CMV serostatus. A total of some 180 TCR beta chains were listed by the study as associated with cytomegalovirus. A further reported finding was that TCR beta sequences accurately predicted the HLA-A and HLA-B alleles for most subjects in the first cohort. Because HLA typing was unavailable for some donors at each locus, only the typed subset was used in association tests. According to a later analysis, parvovirus B19, influenza, CMV and Epstein-Barr virus appeared linked to several top co-occurrence clusters. In both the original and validation cohorts, the classifier was reported to diagnose cytomegalovirus status with high specificity and sensitivity. Some IMGT-functional V segments, including TRBV6-2 and TRBV6-3, could not be told apart with the 87-base-pair reads, so those segments were excluded. According to a later genetic analysis, donors in an Asian-associated ancestry cluster had fewer N-insertions in productive TCRs than the approximately 650-donor mean. A later analysis associated about 17,000 TCR beta sequences with specific HLA alleles at a false discovery rate of 0.05. Across donors, most TCR sequences were observed very rarely, whereas some public TCRs were present in many individuals. In a later analysis, most CMV-associated TCR beta chains were found to appear HLA-restricted, with HLA associations seemingly driven largely by CMV exposure. When HLA alleles, especially DR and DQ, strongly co-occurred, TCR associations were difficult to assign to individual alleles. In vitro tests confirmed that a few of the cytomegalovirus-associated TCR beta chains recognize cytomegalovirus antigens. A cluster of highly shared sequence variants was judged likely to be a technical artifact of the sequencing pipeline. Correlated functional status among segregating V segments might reflect linkage disequilibrium, but an unknown experimental factor could not be ruled out. Presence/absence analyses assumed roughly uniform sequencing depth across donors, an assumption that may not hold. Because counts were too low, roughly 17 rarely observed V segments, including chromosome 9 orphons, were left out of the earlier analysis of 500 to 650 of the donors.

Library preparation employed the immunoSEQ multiplex PCR assay. For the multiplex PCR, a mixture combining 60 forward primers for TCR Vbeta segments and 13 reverse primers for TCR Jbeta segments was used. A multiplex PCR assay on genomic DNA amplified the CDR3 region of rearranged TCR beta genes. Amplified TCR beta libraries were sequenced as 87-base-pair reads on the Illumina HiSeq System. Per the original workflow: A later analysis counted tens of millions of unique TCR beta chains across the 670 or so repertoires, and approximately 11 million of these chains were shared by at least two donors. A nearest-neighbor algorithm error-corrected the raw reads and collapsed the reads into unique sequences, merging closely related sequences to remove PCR and sequencing errors. To assign V, D and J gene segments, CDR3 sequences were aligned to IMGT reference sequences. For a sequence to be retained, at least a six-nucleotide match to both a V gene segment and a J gene segment was required. A rearrangement counted as productive if the CDR3 had no stop codons and remained in frame with V and J, and every other rearrangement counted as non-productive. CDR3 was defined according to IMGT convention as the region running from the second conserved V-encoded cysteine to the conserved J-encoded phenylalanine. Sequences without an unambiguous match to a single V gene segment were excluded from the earlier analysis of about 630 of the donors. In an earlier analysis of approximately 500 of the donors, a V segment was called functional when productive rearrangements were above 56.7%, and segregating when the standard deviation between donors exceeded 5%. A statistical classification framework was built to diagnose cytomegalovirus status from the catalog of TCR beta chain sequences. V and J gene assignment, in a later analysis, came from comparing TCR nucleotide sequences with IMGT/GENE-DB human TR gene sequences. The TCRdist pipeline was used in a later analysis to assign CDR3 sequences and most-parsimonious VDJ recombination scenarios. In a later analysis, each TCR beta chain was defined by its CDR3 amino acid sequence together with its V-gene family, and reads without a unique V-gene family were excluded. A later analysis removed roughly 590 highly shared, low-generation-probability nucleotide sequences to deal with suspected cross-contamination and a sequencing artifact. In a later analysis, a clonal expansion index for each public chain was calculated from normalized within-repertoire ranks of inferred template counts. In a later analysis, generation probabilities were computed with a VDJ recombination model fitted to out-of-frame rearrangements, and the resulting probabilities were checked against IGoR. Hypergeometric tests were used in a later analysis to score TCR-TCR, TCR-HLA and TCR-CMV co-occurrence, with a repertoire-size bias correction applied to the TCR pairs. To estimate false discovery rates, a later analysis permuted the HLA or CMV assignments 20 times. A later analysis grouped co-occurring TCRs with DBSCAN, adding TCRdist sequence similarity when clustering within HLA-allele-positive subsets. Co-occurrence clustering excluded repertoires with fewer than 30,000 or more than 120,000 public chains, plus five with anomalous nucleotide sharing. Drawn from immuneACCESS, this table holds only the in-frame rearrangements with V and J called that TCRdb kept. Clones are partly lost; checked studies trace under half to an unresolved V gene and leave the rest unexplained. Clone size and V and J calls were adopted from that table, with D and trimming inferred from the DNA. The sample contains about 90,000 clones, 65% to 85% of them found a single time. Roughly 20% of the sample is taken by the ten largest.

The chain links TRBV6-5 with TRBJ1-3, and 7 junction bases match TRBD1. The receptor's source is a woman aged 55 to 70 in good health and CMV-seropositive. Source material: PBMCs. Here the CDR3 is given as CASSHPDRGNTIYF. The nucleotide sequence reads as follows: TGTGCCAGCAGCCACCCGGACAGGGGAAACACCATATATTTT.